Listed here is a single T cell receptor beta chain. This receptor's antigen is unknown. Base qualities are not recorded, but no much larger clone differs from it by a single base. The library came from the immunoSEQ multiplex PCR assay. RNA was extracted from all samples and reverse transcribed into cDNA as template for TCR sequencing. First-strand cDNA was synthesized with SuperScript III using a 2:1 mix of oligo-dT and random hexamers. Amplification bias was assessed with a synthetic immune receptor repertoire, and residual bias was removed computationally. The original methods were these. After raw reads were preprocessed to remove errors, the CDR3 was defined following IMGT conventions as running from the conserved cysteine to phenylalanine. Clonality was calculated as 1 minus Shannon entropy normalized by log2 of the number of productive unique TCRs. Whether each scalp clone was CD4 or CD8 was inferred by checking scalp TCRbeta sequences against the CD4 and CD8 repertoires from sorted blood. TCRdb obtained this table from immuneACCESS and retained in-frame rearrangements with V and J assigned. These tables miss some clones; where compared with another copy, unresolved V genes account for less than half of the shortfall, and the remainder is unexplained. V and J calls and clone size are given by that table; D and trimming were obtained from the DNA. This sample is represented by about 250,000 clones; 67% of them were singletons. The ten biggest clones cover around 1.2% of the sample.

The source of the sample is a study of CD8+ T cells in alopecia areata (dated by TCRdb to 2016 to 2019). As for the study more broadly: Treated patients were enrolled in an open-label pilot trial of oral tofacitinib at 5 to 10 mg twice daily for moderate-to-severe alopecia areata. RNA came from the PAXgene miRNA kit for fixed scalp, the miRNeasy kit for PBMCs, and the RNeasy kit for mouse skin. The study used high-throughput TCRbeta sequencing to examine T cell clonal expansion in alopecia areata, in both the C3H/HeJ mouse model and human patients. Biopsies were taken from tofacitinib-treated patients at baseline and at 4 and 24 weeks of treatment, and a later scalp biopsy was taken in several of the tofacitinib-treated patients. TCRbeta CDR3 regions were amplified by immunoSEQ multiplex PCR using 35 Vbeta forward and 13 Jbeta reverse primers. Scalp clonality was compared across normal scalp (n=4), patchy alopecia areata scalp (n=8), and alopecia totalis/universalis scalp (n=8). Tofacitinib was given for 6 to 18 months, followed by 6 months of follow-up off drug to assess delayed response and recurrence. On the human side, TCRbeta sequencing was run on scalp tissue and on sorted CD4+ and CD8+ peripheral blood T cells from healthy controls and from alopecia areata patients with either patchy or totalis/universalis disease.

Results the study describes overall, beyond this receptor: Compared with normal scalp, lesional scalp had higher clonality and more expanded CD8+ clones, particularly in alopecia totalis/universalis, a pattern that suggests antigenic drive. Resident alphabeta T cells in normal human skin are also sequenced, complicating scalp TCR repertoire analysis, unlike mouse skin dominated by gammadelta T cells. Shared TCR sequences between patients were less evident than in mice, which may be partly attributable to HLA diversity in the patient population.

The time point label on this specimen signifies: baseline before oral tofacitinib. From alopecia areata patients, peripheral blood was collected along with lesional scalp punch biopsies. PBMCs were separated by density centrifugation and stained for CD3, CD4 and CD8, after which CD4+ and CD8+ T cells were sorted on a FACSAria. This receptor was obtained from a human donor with alopecia areata. The material sequenced was CD4+ T cells sorted from blood, taken at week 0.

CDR3 reads: CASSSSTTSGTFDEQFF. The bases are TGCGCCAGCAGCTCCTCGACGACTAGCGGAACGTTCGATGAGCAGTTCTTC. The receptor chain draws on TRBV5-1 and TRBJ2-1, and TRBD2 matches 9 of the central bases. Via the germline V gene, CDR1 is SGHRS and CDR2 YFSETQ. Unmatched junction bases come to 15, with V trimmed by 3 bases and J by 8 bases. The CDR3 spans 17 residues, from the cysteine through the phenylalanine. Only the CDR3 region is kept as DNA, spanning 51 bases read in frame from base 1.